This is a list of T cell receptor beta chains from one sample in a study of blood T cells in healthy people across ages. TCRdb called the 5' RACE reads again in MiXCR, with one record for every CDR3 protein. The sample has roughly 680,000 distinct CDR3 sequences, 52% seen once; the top ten hold approximately 15%. The sequenced material came from blood. The receptors come from a woman older than 75 in good health. Each CDR3 is given with its conserved first and last residue. Each record gives: V gene, D gene, clone size, J gene, CDR3 protein, CDR3 DNA. The D gene is left open where the match is weak. The listing skips clone size in some rows; elsewhere it reads once, few, many or a size class.

TRBV12-3/TRBV12-4	TRBD2	few	TRBJ2-2	CASTSLAGGLTGELFF	TGTGCCAGCACCTCCCTAGCGGGAGGCCTCACCGGGGAGCTGTTTTTT
TRBV9	-	many	TRBJ1-2	CASNSRGTNYGYTF	TGTGCCAGCAATTCCCGAGGAACTAACTATGGCTACACCTTC
TRBV7-2	-	-	TRBJ1-1	CASGLEAFF	TGTGCCAGCGGCCTTGAGGCTTTCTTT
TRBV12-3/TRBV12-4	TRBD2	few	TRBJ2-5	CASRWYWTSGYQETQYF	TGTGCCAGCAGGTGGTATTGGACTAGCGGATACCAAGAGACCCAGTACTTC
TRBV20-1	-	-	TRBJ1-5	CSARRLEGSSNQPQHF	TGCAGTGCTAGAAGGTTGGAGGGGTCGAGCAATCAGCCCCAGCATTTT
TRBV9	TRBD1	once	TRBJ1-1	CASSPGTGGNTEAFF	TGTGCCAGCAGCCCGGGGACAGGGGGGAACACTGAAGCTTTCTTT
TRBV5-1	-	-	TRBJ2-2	CASSHQQLSSGELFF	TGCGCCAGCAGCCATCAGCAATTATCTTCCGGGGAGCTGTTTTTT
TRBV28	-	-	TRBJ2-1	CASTRGAGNEQFF	TGTGCCAGCACCCGTGGCGCAGGCAATGAGCAGTTCTTC
TRBV29-1	-	many	TRBJ2-1	CSVEASGPNEQFF	TGCAGCGTTGAAGCCTCGGGGCCGAATGAGCAGTTCTTC
TRBV5-1	-	-	TRBJ2-2	CASSSRTATNTGELFF	TGCGCCAGCAGCTCAAGGACAGCGACAAACACCGGGGAGCTGTTTTTT
TRBV10-3	-	many	TRBJ2-6	CAIRGSSGANVLTF	TGTGCCATCCGTGGAAGCTCTGGGGCCAACGTCCTGACTTTC
TRBV2	-	-	TRBJ2-7	CASKLEYSYEQYF	TGTGCCAGCAAGCTAGAATACTCCTACGAGCAGTACTTC
TRBV4-1	-	once	TRBJ1-4	CASSQDRSDPNEKLFF	TGCGCCAGCAGCCAAGACAGATCGGACCCAAATGAAAAACTGTTTTTT
TRBV28	-	many	TRBJ2-1	CASRIKGREQFF	TGTGCCAGCAGGATTAAGGGTCGGGAGCAGTTCTTC
TRBV4-3	-	-	TRBJ2-7	CASSQDFQGSPYEQYF	TGCGCCAGCAGCCAAGATTTCCAGGGATCACCCTACGAGCAGTACTTC
TRBV10-3	-	-	TRBJ1-2	CAISESGPQGAYGYTF	TGTGCCATCAGTGAGTCGGGGCCACAGGGAGCCTACGGCTACACCTTC
TRBV12-3/TRBV12-4	-	-	TRBJ1-5	CASSLLQGLGRLSNQPQHF	TGTGCCAGCAGTCTCTTACAGGGTCTAGGTCGACTTAGCAATCAGCCCCAGCATTTT
TRBV29-1	-	-	TRBJ2-7	CSVVDASYEQYF	TGCAGCGTCGTCGACGCATCCTACGAGCAGTACTTC
TRBV27	-	few	TRBJ2-1	CASSLSRPGGYNEQFF	TGTGCCAGCAGTTTATCGAGGCCCGGGGGTTACAATGAGCAGTTCTTC
TRBV30	-	few	TRBJ2-2	CAWSLNTGELFF	TGTGCCTGGAGTTTGAACACCGGGGAGCTGTTTTTT
TRBV4-1	-	few	TRBJ2-7	CASSQEGTRMEQYF	TGCGCCAGCAGCCAAGAGGGGACTCGAATGGAGCAGTACTTC
TRBV12-3/TRBV12-4	-	few	TRBJ2-5	CASTIRSQGLNEQYF	TGTGCCAGCACAATTCGGTCCCAGGGCCTCAATGAGCAGTACTTC
TRBV6-5	-	once	TRBJ1-6	CASSYSSGANSPLHF	TGTGCCAGCAGTTACTCGTCAGGGGCCAATTCACCCCTCCACTTT
TRBV7-9	TRBD1	-	TRBJ1-2	CARTGAHYGYTF	TGTGCCCGTACAGGGGCCCACTATGGCTACACCTTC
TRBV6-1	-	-	TRBJ1-4	CASSERQFNEKLFF	TGTGCCAGCAGTGAACGACAGTTTAATGAAAAACTGTTTTTT
TRBV7-8	-	-	TRBJ1-1	CASSLVTGAPGAFF	TGTGCCAGCAGCTTGGTGACGGGGGCCCCGGGGGCTTTCTTT